Following are 17 T cell receptor beta chains from one sample sequenced in a study of beta chain features in type 1 diabetes. The study's findings and limits: All four CD4+ subsets from Type 1 diabetes patients carried moderately but significantly shorter TCRB CDR3s.

These receptors' targets are unknown. The study reverse transcribed the entire isolated RNA, so it sequenced expressed TCRB transcripts. The table came from immunoSEQ multiplex PCR; TCRdb's copy has only in-frame clones and leaves some out. The repertoire holds hundreds of thousands of clones, 15% seen once, with around 0.015% in the top ten. The specimen sequenced was naive CD4+ T cells from blood. These receptors came from a man aged 18 to 35 with type 1 diabetes.

The V call is TRBV4-3, the J call TRBJ1-2; no reliable D call. Germline lookup yields CDR1 LGHNA and CDR2 YSLEER. The CDR3 is 14 residues long. V dropped 3 bases and J dropped 6 bases, with 14 bases sitting between them. CDR3 in amino acids: CASSHRLENNGYTF. CDR3 bases: TGCGCCAGCAGCCACCGACTGGAGAACAATGGCTACACCTTC.

CDR3 sequence (DNA): TGTGCCACCAGCAGAGGACAGATATTAGGCTACACCTTC. It codes for CATSRGQILGYTF. The V and J genes are TRBV15 and TRBJ1-2, with D perhaps matching TRBD1 (5 bases). V was shortened by 1 base and J by 8 bases, with 11 bases between the two germline ends. Germline lookup yields CDR1 LNHNV and CDR2 YYDKDF (reference sequence). This CDR3 region has 13 residues.

This clone was seen a handful of times. V gene TRBV7-2 combines with J gene TRBJ2-6; D is perhaps TRBD1 (6 bases). CDR1 and CDR2 from the germline V gene are SGHTA and FQGNSA. V was trimmed by 1 base and J by 1 base, leaving 11 bases between them. The CDR3 extends over 17 amino acids. In DNA form, the CDR3 reads TGTGCCAGCAGCTTAGTGTCAGGGGCTTCTGGGGCCAACGTCCTGACTTTC. Translated, it gives CASSLVSGASGANVLTF.

This clone was seen only a few times. The rearrangement links TRBV5-4 to TRBJ2-1, with 7 nucleotides matching TRBD2. J lost 4 bases, V lost 4 bases, and 5 bases had no gene match. Per germline, CDR1 SGHNT and CDR2 YYREEE (reference sequence). CDR3 length: 14 residues. CDR3 sequence: CASSVGTKYNEQFF. CDR3 sequence (DNA): TGTGCCAGCAGCGTCGGGACTAAATACAATGAGCAGTTCTTC.

The chain uses TRBV9 and TRBJ2-2, with D possibly being TRBD2 (5 bases). Germline V gene data show CDR1 as SGDLS and CDR2 as YYNGEE. The V end was cut by 0 bases, the J end by 3 bases, with 9 bases between. The CDR3 runs 15 residues. The CDR3 nucleotides are TGTGCCAGCAGCGTAGCCCCCGGGGACACCGGGGAGCTGTTTTTT. It translates to CASSVAPGDTGELFF.

This clone was counted a few times. CDR3 residues: CASSQDLYRGHDTQYF. The CDR3 DNA is TGTGCCAGCAGCCAAGATCTATACAGGGGGCACGATACGCAGTATTTT. This rearrangement joins TRBV14 to TRBJ2-3; 9 bases map to TRBD1. This CDR3 is built from 16 residues. Trimming removed 0 bases from V and 6 bases from J; junction bases left unmatched: 7. Germline CDR1 reads SGHDN; CDR2 reads FVKESK.

This clone appeared a few times. The V and J genes are TRBV28 and TRBJ2-1; D is ambiguous. V was pared by 3 bases and J by 11 bases, with 8 bases between. This CDR3 contains 11 residues. CDR1 and CDR2 from the germline V gene are MDHEN and SYDVKM. CDR3 coding DNA: TGTGCCAGCAGTTTGGGCCAAAAGCAGTTCTTC. It specifies CASSLGQKQFF.

The chain joins TRBV18 to TRBJ2-1; TRBD1 aligns across 9 bases. The CDR3 has 14 amino acids. The germline CDR1 and CDR2 sequences are KGHSH and LQKENI. J was trimmed by 7 bases and V by 2 bases; bases with no gene match: 3. CDR3 region: CASSPTGTGNEQFF. CDR3 sequence (DNA): TGTGCCAGCTCACCAACCGGGACAGGGAATGAGCAGTTCTTC. Based on the CDR3 plus reference TRBV18 and TRBJ2-1, the full variable domain is NAGVMQNPRHLVRRRGQEARLRCSPMKGHSHVYWYRQLPEEGLKFMVYLQKENIIDESGMPKERFSAEFPKEGPSILRIQQVVRGDSAAYFCASSPTGTGNEQFFGPGTRLTVL.

This clone was seen only a few times. This CDR3 is CASSPRQGGAMDGYTF. CDR3 bases: TGTGCCAGCTCACCCAGGCAAGGGGGGGCAATGGATGGCTACACCTTC. This chain links TRBV18 with TRBJ1-2, with a weak D call TRBD1 (6 bases). The CDR3 runs to 16 residues. CDR1 is KGHSH, CDR2 LQKENI, per germline. The V end was cut by 3 bases, the J end by 6 bases, with 20 bases between.

The chain uses TRBV18 and TRBJ2-1; 9 bases line up with TRBD1. Germline V gene sequence: CDR1 KGHSH, CDR2 LQKENI. Trimming at V came to 3 bases and at J to 5 bases, leaving 5 bases not matched to a gene. The CDR3 loop spans 15 amino acids. The DNA for the CDR3 is TGTGCCAGCTCACCGCCCGGGACAGGGAACAATGAGCAGTTCTTC. Translation gives CASSPPGTGNNEQFF.

CDR3 bases: TGTGCCAGCAACGGACTAGCGGGAGGGCAAACAGATACGCAGTATTTT. Protein sequence: CASNGLAGGQTDTQYF. The chain recombines TRBV11-2 with TRBJ2-3, with TRBD2 matching over 15 bases. V gave up 7 bases and J gave up 3 bases; unmatched junction bases: 5. CDR3 size: 16 residues. The germline V gene has CDR1 SGHAT and CDR2 FQNNGV.

This clone was observed a handful of times. The chain uses TRBV11-2 and TRBJ1-1; the D is unclear. V was shortened by 5 bases and J by 0 bases, with 7 bases between the two germline ends. Germline values: CDR1 SGHAT, CDR2 FQNNGV. The CDR3 sequence is 13 residues long. In DNA form, the CDR3 reads TGTGCCAGCAGCACAGATATGAACACTGAAGCTTTCTTT. Protein sequence: CASSTDMNTEAFF.

The chain links TRBV6-5 to TRBJ2-1; 7 bases line up with TRBD2. Germline CDR1 MNHEY, CDR2 SVGAGI. The CDR3 covers 15 residues. The trim removed 2 bases at V and 7 bases at J, leaving 8 bases unmatched. This chain's CDR3 is CASSYGLVVGNEQFF. CDR3 bases: TGTGCCAGCAGTTACGGACTAGTCGTTGGTAATGAGCAGTTCTTC.

The CDR3 nucleotides are TGTGCCAGCAGTTTCTCCAGGGGGTACGAGCAGTACTTC. Protein sequence: CASSFSRGYEQYF. The gene calls are TRBV27 and TRBJ2-7, with 7 bases matching TRBD1. Losses at the gene ends were 3 bases for V and 4 bases for J; bases not matched to a gene: 3. This CDR3 has 13 amino acids. The V gene's germline CDR1 is MNHEY and CDR2 SMNVEV (reference sequence).

This clone was observed a few times. J is TRBJ1-1 and V is TRBV2, with D possibly being TRBD1 (5 bases). Germline V gives CDR1 SNHLY, CDR2 FYNNEI. V shed 6 bases and J shed 4 bases, with 12 bases lying between them. The length of the CDR3 is 13 residues. CDR3 sequence reads: CASSGMGGTEAFF. In DNA, the CDR3 is TGTGCCAGCAGCGGCATGGGGGGCACTGAAGCTTTCTTT.

In its sample, this clone was seen a few times. This chain links TRBV15 with TRBJ2-7, with D perhaps TRBD2 (6 bases). V dropped 0 bases and J dropped 5 bases, with 11 bases sitting between them. The CDR3 spans 14 residues. Germline V gene sequence: CDR1 LNHNV, CDR2 YYDKDF (reference sequence). The CDR3 loop reads CATSRDRGWNEQYF. CDR3 bases: TGTGCCACCAGCAGAGATCGGGGGTGGAACGAGCAGTACTTC.

This chain uses TRBV7-9 with TRBJ2-1; 11 bases are shared with TRBD1. V shed 0 bases, J shed 0 bases, and the junction held 7 bases outside the gene matches. CDR1 and CDR2 (germline): SEHNR, FQNEAQ (reference sequence). The CDR3 spans 19 residues. The CDR3 is CASSLAGTGGFSSYNEQFF. CDR3 sequence (DNA): TGTGCCAGCAGCTTAGCCGGGACAGGGGGGTTTAGCTCCTACAATGAGCAGTTCTTC.